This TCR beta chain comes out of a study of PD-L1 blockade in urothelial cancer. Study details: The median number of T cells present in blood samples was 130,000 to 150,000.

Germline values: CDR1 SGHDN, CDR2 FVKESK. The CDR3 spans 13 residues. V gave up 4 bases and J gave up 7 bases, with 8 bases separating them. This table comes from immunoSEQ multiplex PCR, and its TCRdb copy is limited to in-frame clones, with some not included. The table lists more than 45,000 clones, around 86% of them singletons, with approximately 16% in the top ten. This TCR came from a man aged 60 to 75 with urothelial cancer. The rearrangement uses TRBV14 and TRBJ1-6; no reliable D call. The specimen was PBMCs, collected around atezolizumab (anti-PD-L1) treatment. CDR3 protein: CASSRELNSPLHF. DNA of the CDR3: TGTGCCAGCAGCCGCGAGCTGAATTCACCCCTCCACTTT. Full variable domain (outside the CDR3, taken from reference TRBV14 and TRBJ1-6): EAGVTQFPSHSVIEKGQTVTLRCDPISGHDNLYWYRRVMGKEIKFLLHFVKESKQDESGMPNNRFLAERTGGTYSTLKVQPAELEDSGVYFCASSRELNSPLHFGNGTRLTVT.